The 13 T cell receptor beta chains below come from one sample, sequenced in a study of regulatory T cells in long-lasting Graves disease. Libraries of TCR beta came from iRepertoire HTBI primers plus Arm-PCR of CDR3 regions. TCRdb used MiXCR to reprocess the multiplex PCR reads, holding one entry per CDR3 protein. This table has 650,000 to 700,000 distinct CDR3 sequences, 25% to 35% appearing once. Regarding time point: persistent/refractory GD, antithyroid drugs over 5 years with positive TRAb. The TCR library was made from RNA extracted from PBMCs. The material was peripheral blood mononuclear cells (PBMCs), obtained when the disease was refractory, from a patient treated with antithyroid drugs. The origin of the receptors is a female donor with Graves disease.

The genes are TRBV6-1 and TRBJ2-1; 14 positions match TRBD2. V shed 6 bases, J shed 2 bases, and the junction held 6 bases outside the gene matches. The germline V gene has CDR1 MNHNS and CDR2 SASEGT. This CDR3 is built from 17 residues. CDR3 region: CASSPGLAGVPYNEQFF. CDR3 sequence (DNA): TGTGCCAGCAGCCCGGGACTAGCGGGAGTCCCCTACAATGAGCAGTTCTTC.

CDR3 sequence (DNA): TGTGCCAGCAGTGAAGCGCTTCTGATTAGCTCTGGAAACACCATATATTTT. It codes for CASSEALLISSGNTIYF. The V and J genes are TRBV2 and TRBJ1-3, with unresolved D. CDR3 length: 17 amino acids. V shed 0 bases and J shed 0 bases, with 12 bases lying between them. CDR1 is SNHLY and CDR2 is FYNNEI in the germline V gene. Using reference TRBV2 and TRBJ1-3 for the parts outside the CDR3, the full variable domain is EPEVTQTPSHQVTQMGQEVILRCVPISNHLYFYWYRQILGQKVEFLVSFYNNEISEKSEIFDDQFSVERPDGSNFTLKIRSTKLEDSAMYFCASSEALLISSGNTIYFGEGSWLTVV.

This chain uses TRBV27 with TRBJ2-5; the match to TRBD1 covers 7 bases. Germline-derived CDR1 and CDR2 are MNHEY and SMNVEV (reference sequence). The V gene end was trimmed by 6 bases and the J gene end by 4 bases; junction bases not matched to a gene: 11. This CDR3 spans 15 amino acids. The DNA for the CDR3 is TGTGCCAGCAGCCTAACCGACAGGGTCCGAGAGACCCAGTACTTC. It codes for CASSLTDRVRETQYF.

This clonotype was counted a few times. The rearrangement links TRBV3-1 to TRBJ1-2, with D perhaps matching TRBD1 (6 bases). V gave up 2 bases and J gave up 7 bases, with 17 bases separating them. The CDR3 loop spans 15 amino acids. CDR1 and CDR2 (germline): LGHDT, YNNKEL (reference sequence). The CDR3 DNA reads as TGTGCCAGCAGCCAACCACCCGGAGGGGGTTCTGGCTACACCTTC. Translated, it gives CASSQPPGGGSGYTF.

This clonotype turned up a few times. The V gene is TRBV11-2, the J gene TRBJ2-2, with D perhaps matching TRBD1 or TRBD2 (5 bases each). Trimming took 6 bases from V and 6 from J, leaving 11 bases between them. The CDR3 sequence is 13 residues long. The V gene's germline CDR1 is SGHAT and CDR2 FQNNGV. The CDR3 sequence is CASRIGGAGELFF. In DNA form, the CDR3 reads TGTGCCAGCAGGATTGGGGGTGCCGGGGAGCTGTTTTTT. Full variable domain (rest looked up from reference TRBV11-2 and TRBJ2-2): EAGVAQSPRYKIIEKRQSVAFWCNPISGHATLYWYQQILGQGPKLLIQFQNNGVVDDSQLPKDRFSAERLKGVDSTLKIQPAKLEDSAVYLCASRIGGAGELFFGEGSRLTVL.

This clonotype has more than one count but fewer than ten. V usage is TRBV6-1 and J usage is TRBJ1-1, with 8 bases lining up with TRBD1. This CDR3 comprises 13 residues. V lost 7 bases, J lost 4 bases, and 5 bases stayed unmatched. Germline V gene data show CDR1 as MNHNS and CDR2 as SASEGT. As DNA, the CDR3 is TGTGCCAGCAAAAACAGGGGGACCACTGAAGCTTTCTTT. It specifies CASKNRGTTEAFF.

CDR3 nucleotides: TGCAGCGTTGAATTGGGGGGGACTCCCGGGGAAAAACTGTTTTTT. It yields the protein CSVELGGTPGEKLFF. This chain links TRBV29-1 with TRBJ1-4, with D perhaps matching TRBD1 (5 bases). CDR3 length equals 15 residues. Deletions cut 2 bases from V and 8 bases from J, with 18 bases between. Looked up from germline, CDR1 is SQVTM and CDR2 is ANQGSEA.

This clonotype was found a few times. V is TRBV3-1 and J is TRBJ2-5; D tentatively fits TRBD1 or TRBD2 (5 bases each). Per germline, CDR1 LGHDT and CDR2 YNNKEL (reference sequence). V was clipped by 0 bases and J by 5 bases, with 10 bases between them. This CDR3 has 14 residues. CDR3 amino acids: CASSQEDWGETQYF. Here the CDR3 DNA reads TGTGCCAGCAGCCAAGAGGACTGGGGGGAGACCCAGTACTTC.

The chain has TRBV14 and TRBJ1-5, with D perhaps TRBD1 (6 bases). Germline V gene data show CDR1 as SGHDN and CDR2 as FVKESK. Trimming cost V 2 bases and J 5 bases, with 7 bases left between them. The CDR3 covers 13 residues. The CDR3, as DNA: TGTGCCAGCAGCCAATCAGGGGATCAGCCCCAGCATTTT. Its translation is CASSQSGDQPQHF.

This clonotype was counted only a few times. The chain is built from TRBV7-9 and TRBJ2-7, with 9 positions matching TRBD2. In germline, CDR1 is SEHNR, CDR2 FQNEAQ (reference sequence). This CDR3 region has 16 residues. V was pared by 3 bases and J by 6 bases, with 12 bases of the junction left unmatched. CDR3 region: CASSFQAGGPGSEQYF. The CDR3 DNA is TGTGCCAGCAGCTTTCAAGCGGGAGGCCCGGGCTCCGAGCAGTACTTC.

This clonotype has more than one count but fewer than ten. CDR3: CSARAGGSIVYEQYF. The CDR3 bases are TGCAGTGCTAGAGCTGGCGGGAGTATTGTTTACGAGCAGTACTTC. The V and J genes are TRBV20-1 and TRBJ2-7; 7 bases line up with TRBD2. The V gene's germline CDR1 is DFQATT and CDR2 SNEGSKA (reference sequence). This CDR3 spans 15 amino acids. Trimming removed 1 base from V and 4 bases from J; junction bases left unmatched: 10.

The sample holds a few counts of this clonotype. V gene TRBV27 combines with J gene TRBJ2-5; 8 nucleotides match TRBD1. The ends lost 5 bases at V and 4 bases at J; junction bases unmatched: 6. CDR1 and CDR2 from the germline V gene are MNHEY and SMNVEV (reference sequence). The CDR3 consists of 14 residues. The CDR3 DNA sequence: TGTGCCAGCAGTCACCAGGGGGCGCGAGAGACCCAGTACTTC. It codes for CASSHQGARETQYF.

This clonotype was recorded a few times. The chain uses TRBV3-1 and TRBJ1-1; no clear D. Looked up from germline, CDR1 is LGHDT and CDR2 is YNNKEL (reference sequence). The V end lost 3 bases, the J end lost 1 base, and 9 bases lay between the germline ends. This CDR3 comprises 14 residues. The CDR3 DNA reads TGTGCCAGCAGCCAGTACGGAGAGAACACTGAAGCTTTCTTT. It specifies CASSQYGENTEAFF. The entire variable domain, with the rest obtained from reference TRBV3-1 and TRBJ1-1, is as follows: DTAVSQTPKYLVTQMGNDKSIKCEQNLGHDTMYWYKQDSKKFLKIMFSYNNKELIINETVPNRFSPKSPDKAHLNLHINSLELGDSAVYFCASSQYGENTEAFFGQGTRLTVV.